The 20 T cell receptor beta chains listed next were all sequenced from one sample in a study of blood T cell repertoires in COVID-19 (dated by TCRdb to about 2020). Libraries were prepared through the immunoSEQ multiplex PCR assay. TCRdb carries this immuneACCESS record with in-frame sequences only. Its versions omit some clonotypes, under half of them owing to an unresolved V gene in the studies checked, with the rest unexplained. The sample has approximately 500,000 clones on record, roughly 90% of them singletons. The top ten hold less than 2% of the sample. The sample consisted of PBMCs or T cells enriched from blood (not recorded which). Every receptor here comes from a middle-aged woman who had recovered from COVID-19.

The chain joins TRBV10-2 to TRBJ2-7; 8 bases map to TRBD2. Germline assignment: CDR1 WSHSY and CDR2 SAAADI. V lost 7 bases and J lost 6; bases outside the gene matches: 8. This CDR3 is 13 amino acids long. The CDR3 DNA is TGCGCCAGCAACCCCGGGACTAGGAGCGAGCAGTACTTC. Translation gives CASNPGTRSEQYF.

The rearrangement uses TRBV7-9 and TRBJ1-5; 9 bases line up with TRBD1. CDR1 is SEHNR, CDR2 FQNEAQ, per germline (reference sequence). The trim removed 5 bases at V and 2 bases at J, leaving 7 bases unmatched. This CDR3 is built from 16 residues. CDR3 nucleotide sequence: TGTGCCAGCAGCCTCGGGACAGGGTCTCGCAATCAGCCCCAGCATTTT. Translating gives CASSLGTGSRNQPQHF.

J is TRBJ2-1 and V is TRBV4-1, with D perhaps TRBD2 (5 bases). Germline V CDR1 and CDR2: MGHRA, YSYEKL. V lost 0 bases and J 0 bases, leaving 12 bases between the germline ends. CDR3 length: 17 residues. The CDR3 bases are TGCGCCAGCAGCCAAGATTATCCTACTAGCTCCTACAATGAGCAGTTCTTC. Protein: CASSQDYPTSSYNEQFF.

This chain joins TRBV4-1 and TRBJ2-1; weak D call: TRBD2 (6 bases). Germline values: CDR1 MGHRA, CDR2 YSYEKL. Trimming took 1 base from V and 8 from J, leaving 15 bases between them. The CDR3 runs 15 residues. CDR3 residues: CASSQGVLTGDEQFF. For the CDR3, the DNA is TGCGCCAGCAGCCAAGGGGTCCTGACGGGGGATGAGCAGTTCTTC.

The chain combines TRBV18 with TRBJ2-3, with D unresolved. V dropped 4 bases and J dropped 4 bases, with 9 bases sitting between them. This CDR3 has 13 amino acids. Germline assignment: CDR1 KGHSH and CDR2 LQKENI. The CDR3 region is CASSLLAADTQYF. DNA for the CDR3: TGTGCCAGCTCACTTTTGGCTGCAGATACGCAGTATTTT. Variable domain in full (rest from reference TRBV18 and TRBJ2-3): NAGVMQNPRHLVRRRGQEARLRCSPMKGHSHVYWYRQLPEEGLKFMVYLQKENIIDESGMPKERFSAEFPKEGPSILRIQQVVRGDSAAYFCASSLLAADTQYFGPGTRLTVL.

The rearrangement links TRBV5-1 to TRBJ2-2, with TRBD1 identical over 7 bases. This CDR3 is built from 18 residues. The V and J ends lost 1 base and 7 bases, in that order; junction bases with no gene match: 16. The germline V gene encodes CDR1 SGHRS and CDR2 YFSETQ. CDR3 region: CASSLRPGTAGVGGELFF. CDR3 nucleotide sequence: TGCGCCAGCAGCTTGCGCCCCGGGACAGCCGGTGTCGGCGGGGAGCTGTTTTTT.

The chain carries TRBV5-1 and TRBJ2-5, with 12 bases aligning to TRBD1. Per the germline V gene, CDR1 is SGHRS and CDR2 is YFSETQ. V gave up 4 bases and J gave up 4 bases; unmatched junction bases: 8. This CDR3 is 16 amino acids long. The CDR3 reads CASSPSGTGGSETQYF. For the CDR3, the DNA is TGCGCCAGCAGCCCCTCCGGGACAGGGGGCTCAGAGACCCAGTACTTC.

The CDR3 nucleotides read TGCGCCAGCAGTGGCGGGGCGGCACAAGAGACCCAGTACTTC. It is translated as CASSGGAAQETQYF. The gene calls are TRBV10-1 and TRBJ2-5; possibly TRBD2 for D (6 bases). Germline CDR1 is WNHNN and CDR2 is SYGVQD (reference sequence). CDR3 length equals 14 residues. Trimming removed 4 bases from V and 2 bases from J, with 11 bases in between.

This clone was counted a single time. The genes are TRBV7-2 and TRBJ1-1; D gene unclear. The CDR3 extends over 12 amino acids. V was shortened by 4 bases and J by 11 bases, with 14 bases between the two germline ends. The germline CDR1 and CDR2 sequences are SGHTA and FQGNSA. This chain's CDR3 is CASSSPPLRAFF. In DNA form, the CDR3 reads TGTGCCAGCAGCTCCCCCCCCCTTCGGGCTTTCTTT.

Only one count was recorded for this clone. The chain uses TRBV27 and TRBJ2-6, with 10 bases lining up with TRBD1. The CDR3 runs to 16 residues. CDR1 is MNHEY, CDR2 SMNVEV, per germline (reference sequence). V lost 5 bases and J lost 3; bases outside the gene matches: 4. CDR3 nucleotides: TGTGCCAGCAGTCGGACAGGGGGGGATGGGGCCAACGTCCTGACTTTC. Amino acids: CASSRTGGDGANVLTF.

CDR3 protein: CASSPRVDQETQYF. CDR3 DNA: TGTGCCAGCTCACCACGCGTGGACCAAGAGACCCAGTACTTC. This chain uses TRBV18 with TRBJ2-5; D unresolved. V was cut by 1 base and J by 0 bases, with 6 bases left in between. Germline V gene lookup returns CDR1 KGHSH and CDR2 LQKENI. This CDR3 is 14 amino acids long.

This chain connects TRBV4-1 to TRBJ2-2; 11 bases match TRBD2. Germline CDR1 is MGHRA and CDR2 is YSYEKL. Trimming removed 1 base from V and 6 bases from J; junction bases left unmatched: 7. CDR3 length equals 17 residues. This CDR3 is CASSQVRLAGGSGELFF. CDR3 DNA: TGCGCCAGCAGCCAAGTTCGCCTAGCGGGAGGATCCGGGGAGCTGTTTTTT.

The chain uses TRBV24-1 and TRBJ2-5; D not resolved. Germline values: CDR1 KGHDR, CDR2 SFDVKD. Trimming left V 2 bases short and J 4 bases short, with 4 bases between. CDR3 length: 12 residues. The CDR3 bases are TGTGCCACCAGTGATTCCTTAGAGACCCAGTACTTC. Encoded protein: CATSDSLETQYF.

This clone was detected only once. The chain employs TRBV5-4 and TRBJ2-3; 12 positions match TRBD2. The CDR3 is made up of 16 amino acids. V lost 3 bases, J lost 2 bases, and 4 bases stayed unmatched. From germline, CDR1 is SGHNT and CDR2 YYREEE (reference sequence). The CDR3 loop is CASSSWTSGTTDTQYF. As DNA, the CDR3 is TGTGCCAGCAGCTCCTGGACTAGCGGGACCACAGATACGCAGTATTTT.

This chain links TRBV27 with TRBJ1-2; 10 bases map to TRBD1. Germline assignment: CDR1 MNHEY and CDR2 SMNVEV (reference sequence). The CDR3 consists of 15 residues. The junction had 11 bases not matched to a gene; V was cut back by 6 bases and J by 7 bases. The CDR3 nucleotides read TGTGCCAGCAGCTCAGAGGGACAGGGGTTGTCTGGCTACACCTTC. Amino acids: CASSSEGQGLSGYTF.

This chain uses TRBV10-2 with TRBJ2-6; 9 positions match TRBD2. Germline lookup yields CDR1 WSHSY and CDR2 SAAADI. The CDR3 consists of 18 residues. J lost 4 bases, V lost 3 bases, and 10 bases had no gene match. CDR3 loop: CASSELFARGGGANVLTF. The DNA for the CDR3 is TGCGCCAGCAGTGAATTGTTCGCGCGGGGGGGAGGGGCCAACGTCCTGACTTTC.

This clone was seen a single time. This CDR3 is also generated by other DNA sequences in the sample. The chain uses TRBV19 and TRBJ2-3, with 10 bases lining up with TRBD1. V shed 5 bases and J 4 bases; nucleotides not matched to a gene: 3. Germline values: CDR1 LNHDA, CDR2 SQIVND (reference sequence). The CDR3 spans 14 residues. The CDR3 region has the DNA TGTGCCAGTAGTGAGACAGGGGGCGCAGATACGCAGTATTTT. It codes for CASSETGGADTQYF. The full variable domain, with the rest looked up from reference TRBV19 and TRBJ2-3, is DGGITQSPKYLFRKEGQNVTLSCEQNLNHDAMYWYRQDPGQGLRLIYYSQIVNDFQKGDIAEGYSVSREKKESFPLTVTSAQKNPTAFYLCASSETGGADTQYFGPGTRLTVL.

V gene TRBV20-1 combines with J gene TRBJ2-3, with D tentatively TRBD2 (5 bases). V dropped 3 bases and J dropped 8 bases, with 9 bases sitting between them. CDR1 and CDR2 (germline): DFQATT, SNEGSKA (reference sequence). The CDR3 loop spans 11 amino acids. This chain's CDR3 is CSARYRGTQYF. The CDR3 nucleotides are TGCAGTGCTAGGTATCGGGGTACGCAGTATTTT.

The DNA of the CDR3 is TGCGCCAGCAGTGGCCGGGTGAACACTGAAGCTTTCTTT. This translates into CASSGRVNTEAFF. V gene TRBV10-1 combines with J gene TRBJ1-1; the D is unclear. This CDR3 is 13 amino acids long. V lost 4 bases and J 0 bases, leaving 6 bases between the germline ends. Germline lookup yields CDR1 WNHNN and CDR2 SYGVQD (reference sequence).

The CDR3 region is CASSLLVAGEQYF. The CDR3 coding sequence is TGTGCCAGCAGCTTATTAGTAGCTGGCGAGCAGTACTTC. The rearrangement links TRBV7-2 to TRBJ2-7; D is unresolved. There are 13 residues in the CDR3. From germline, CDR1 is SGHTA and CDR2 FQGNSA. The V gene lost 2 bases and the J gene lost 6 bases, with 11 bases spanning the gap. The entire variable domain, with the rest obtained from reference TRBV7-2 and TRBJ2-7, is as follows: GAGVSQSPSNKVTEKGKDVELRCDPISGHTALYWYRQSLGQGLEFLIYFQGNSAPDKSGLPSDRFSAERTGGSVSTLTIQRTQQEDSAVYLCASSLLVAGEQYFGPGTRLTVT.